A selection of T cell receptor beta chains follows, all from one sample in a study of Ad26.COV2.S vaccination and SARS-CoV-2 variants. Method: immunoSEQ multiplex PCR; TCRdb's copy keeps in-frame clones and lacks some. This sample has some 340,000 clones, with 86% found just once. The sample here was peripheral blood, taken in a trial of Ad26.COV2.S vaccine versus placebo. The receptors come from a person aged 18-60 years who received the Ad26.COV2.S COVID-19 vaccine or a placebo. Each CDR3 is given with its conserved first and last residue. Fields, in order: J gene, CDR3 length, V gene, D gene, clone size, CDR3 DNA, CDR3 protein. The D gene is left open where the match is weak. Some rows have no size entry. The others give once, few or many, or a class for an expanded clone.

>TRBJ1-1|10|TRBV30|NA|NA
TGTGCCTGGAGGGAAACTGAAGCTTTCTTT
CAWRETEAFF
>TRBJ1-2|14|TRBV6-2/TRBV6-3|TRBD1|once
TGTGCCAGCAGTCGACAGGGGGACCGTTATGGCTACACCTTC
CASSRQGDRYGYTF
>TRBJ1-5|15|TRBV18|NA|NA
TGTGCCAGCTCACCGGGAGGACAGATCAATCAGCCCCAGCATTTT
CASSPGGQINQPQHF
>TRBJ1-1|13|TRBV7-9|NA|once
TGTGCCAGCAGCTTAGTAGGGAACACTGAAGCTTTCTTT
CASSLVGNTEAFF
>TRBJ2-7|13|TRBV3-1/TRBV3-2|NA|NA
TGTGCCAGCAGCCAACCCGCGGGGCACGAGCAGTACTTC
CASSQPAGHEQYF
>TRBJ2-1|16|TRBV5-4|TRBD1|once
TGTGCCAGCAGGCCCGTCGACAGGGCTCCTCACAATGAGCAGTTCTTC
CASRPVDRAPHNEQFF
>TRBJ1-4|13|TRBV4-3|NA|NA
TGCGCCAGCAGCCAGGACACTGGGGAAAAACTGTTTTTT
CASSQDTGEKLFF
>TRBJ1-2|14|TRBV6-5|NA|NA
TGTGCCAGCGAAACGAGGGGGGCGTCGCACGCTAACACCTTC
CASETRGASHANTF
>TRBJ2-5|15|TRBV3-1/TRBV3-2|NA|NA
TGTGCCAGCAGCCAAGATTCTGTTCGGGTTGCATATCAGTACTTC
CASSQDSVRVAYQYF
>TRBJ2-2|14|TRBV18|NA|NA
TGTGCCAGCTCACCACGAAGGGTAACCGGGGAGCTGTTTTTT
CASSPRRVTGELFF
>TRBJ1-1|14|TRBV5-1|NA|NA
TGCGCCAGCAGCTTGTTAGGGGCGAACACTGAAGCTTTCTTT
CASSLLGANTEAFF
>TRBJ1-1|13|TRBV12-3/TRBV12-4|NA|NA
TGTGCCAGCACCGTAGGACTAGGCACTGAAGCTTTCTTT
CASTVGLGTEAFF
>TRBJ2-7|15|TRBV6-2/TRBV6-3|TRBD1|NA
TGTGCCAGCAGTTACACGGGACAGAAAAGGTACGAGCAGTACTTC
CASSYTGQKRYEQYF
>TRBJ2-5|15|TRBV5-1|TRBD1|NA
TGCGCCAGCAGCTTGGACGGGACAGCCCAAGAGACCCAGTACTTC
CASSLDGTAQETQYF
>TRBJ1-1|15|TRBV9|NA|NA
TGTGCCAGCAGCGTAGGGGCAGGGGCGAACACTGAAGCTTTCTTT
CASSVGAGANTEAFF
>TRBJ1-5|19|TRBV18|TRBD1|NA
TGTGCCAGCTCACCAAGTAGGACAGGAGGCCTTCTCCCGCATCAGCCCCAGCATTTT
CASSPSRTGGLLPHQPQHF
>TRBJ1-4|15|TRBV18|TRBD1|few
TGTGCCAGCTCACCCGTGGGGACAGGGACCGAAAAACTGTTTTTT
CASSPVGTGTEKLFF
>TRBJ2-7|15|TRBV7-8|NA|NA
TGTGCCAGCAGCTTCGGACAGCCAATTTCCTACGAGCAGTACTTC
CASSFGQPISYEQYF
>TRBJ1-2|13|TRBV6-2/TRBV6-3|NA|NA
TGTGCCAGCAGCCTTACGGGGGGCTATGGCTACACCTTC
CASSLTGGYGYTF
>TRBJ1-5|14|TRBV7-2|NA|few
TGTGCCAGCAGCTTAGAAATGTGGAATCAGCCCCAGCATTTT
CASSLEMWNQPQHF
>TRBJ2-7|14|TRBV6-6|TRBD2|once
TGTGCCAGCAGGCGACTAGCGGGGGAGCTGGAGCAGTACTTC
CASRRLAGELEQYF
>TRBJ2-3|13|TRBV5-4|NA|NA
TGTGCCAGCAGCTTTAGGGGCACAGATACGCAGTATTTT
CASSFRGTDTQYF
>TRBJ2-3|15|TRBV5-1|NA|NA
TGCGCCAGCAGCCCGAGAATTACAGGCACAGATACGCAGTATTTT
CASSPRITGTDTQYF
>TRBJ1-5|14|TRBV27|NA|NA
TGTGCCAGCAGACCCGCGTTGCCGGCTTCGCCCCAGCATTTT
CASRPALPASPQHF
>TRBJ1-2|13|TRBV6-5|NA|NA
TGTGCCAGCAGTCCCGGGACTACCTATGGCTACACCTTC
CASSPGTTYGYTF
>TRBJ2-7|15|TRBV23-1|NA|once
TGCGCCAGCAGTCAATCGCGGGACAGCTCCTACGAGCAGTACTTC
CASSQSRDSSYEQYF
>TRBJ2-1|11|TRBV2|NA|NA
TGTGCCAGCAGTCGGTACAATGAGCAGTTCTTC
CASSRYNEQFF
>TRBJ1-5|14|TRBV4-3|NA|many
TGCGCCAGCAGCCAAGAAGGGGGGAATCAGCCCCAGCATTTT
CASSQEGGNQPQHF
>TRBJ1-5|16|TRBV27|NA|NA
TGTGCCAGCAGTTTATCGGCTGGAGAGGGCAGGCAGCCCCAGCATTTT
CASSLSAGEGRQPQHF
>TRBJ2-5|18|TRBV7-9|TRBD1|NA
TGTGCCAGCAGCTTAGGTTTGGGGGACAGGGGGCCCCAAGAGACCCAGTACTTC
CASSLGLGDRGPQETQYF
>TRBJ2-3|13|TRBV7-2|NA|NA
TGTGCCAGCAGCCAAGGGGGGGTACATACGCAGTATTTT
CASSQGGVHTQYF
>TRBJ1-2|13|TRBV3-1/TRBV3-2|NA|NA
TGTGCCAGCAGCCACTTAAAAGCGGAAGGCTACACCTTC
CASSHLKAEGYTF
>TRBJ1-6|15|TRBV7-2|NA|NA
TGTGCCAGCAGCTTAGCAGGGTCAAATAATTCACCCCTCCACTTT
CASSLAGSNNSPLHF